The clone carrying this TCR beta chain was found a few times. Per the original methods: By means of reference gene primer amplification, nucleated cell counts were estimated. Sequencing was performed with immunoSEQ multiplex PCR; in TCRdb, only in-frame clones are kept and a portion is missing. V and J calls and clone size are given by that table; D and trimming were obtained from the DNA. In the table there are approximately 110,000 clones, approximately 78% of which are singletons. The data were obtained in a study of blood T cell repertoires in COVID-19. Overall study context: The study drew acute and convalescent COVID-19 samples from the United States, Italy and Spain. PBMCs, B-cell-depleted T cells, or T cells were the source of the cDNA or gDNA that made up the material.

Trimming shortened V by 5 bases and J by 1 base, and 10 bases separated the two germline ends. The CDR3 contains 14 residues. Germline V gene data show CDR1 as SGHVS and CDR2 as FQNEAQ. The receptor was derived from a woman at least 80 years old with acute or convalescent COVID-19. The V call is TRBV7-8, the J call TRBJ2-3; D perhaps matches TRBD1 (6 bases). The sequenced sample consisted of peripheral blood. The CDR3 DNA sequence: TGTGCCAGCAGCCCAAGACAGGGCACAGATACGCAGTATTTT. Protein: CASSPRQGTDTQYF.